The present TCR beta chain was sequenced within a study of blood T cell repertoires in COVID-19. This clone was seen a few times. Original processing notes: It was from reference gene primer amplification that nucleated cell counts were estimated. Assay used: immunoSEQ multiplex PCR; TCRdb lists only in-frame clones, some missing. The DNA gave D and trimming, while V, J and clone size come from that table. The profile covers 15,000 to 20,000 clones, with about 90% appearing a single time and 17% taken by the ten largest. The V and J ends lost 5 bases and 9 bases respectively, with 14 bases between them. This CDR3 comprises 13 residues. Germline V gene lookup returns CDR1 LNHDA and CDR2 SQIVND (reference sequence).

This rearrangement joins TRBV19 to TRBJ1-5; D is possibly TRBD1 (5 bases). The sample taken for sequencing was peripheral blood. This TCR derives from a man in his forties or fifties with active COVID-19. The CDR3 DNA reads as TGTGCCAGTAGTCCGGGGGACCTTTGGCCCCAGCATTTT. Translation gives CASSPGDLWPQHF.